This T cell receptor beta chain was identified in a study of T cells in Graves' hyperthyroidism and ophthalmopathy. Study-level findings and limits: Most clonotypes expanded in the thyroid (above 0.001) were also present in blood.

TCR beta CDR3 regions were amplified from RNA transcripts. The study used the HTBI primer set for a first-round RT-PCR of the TCR CDR3. Each CDR3 protein gets one entry after TCRdb re-called the multiplex PCR reads with MiXCR. Among roughly 560,000 distinct CDR3 sequences listed, roughly 15% were seen once. In its sample, this clonotype was seen many times. Its matching antigen is unknown. Exclusion of patients followed from uncontrolled infection, other autoimmune disease, pregnancy or lactation. Germline CDR1 reads SGHTA; CDR2 reads FQGNSA. The CDR3 length is 14 residues. V lost 5 bases, J lost 3 bases, and 6 bases stayed unmatched.

The receptor's source is a woman between 40 and 55 years old with Graves' ophthalmopathy. The sample taken for sequencing was blood. This sequence joins TRBV7-2 and TRBJ2-7; 8 bases line up with TRBD1. As DNA, the CDR3 is TGTGCCAGCAGCCCGGACAGGGATGTCTACGAGCAGTACTTC. This sequence encodes CASSPDRDVYEQYF.